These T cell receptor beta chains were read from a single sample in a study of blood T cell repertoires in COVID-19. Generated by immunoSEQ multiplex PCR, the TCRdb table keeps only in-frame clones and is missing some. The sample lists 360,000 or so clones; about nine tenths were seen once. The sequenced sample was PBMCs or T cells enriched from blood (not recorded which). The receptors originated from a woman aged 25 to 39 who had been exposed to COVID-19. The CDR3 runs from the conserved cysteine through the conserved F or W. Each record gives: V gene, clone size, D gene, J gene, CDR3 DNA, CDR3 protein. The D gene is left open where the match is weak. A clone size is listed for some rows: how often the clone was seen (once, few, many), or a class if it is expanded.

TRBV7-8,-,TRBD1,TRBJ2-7,TGTGCCAGCAGCCCGACTACCGCGGGGACAGGTTACGAGCAGTACTTC,CASSPTTAGTGYEQYF
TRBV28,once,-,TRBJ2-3,TGTGCCAGCAGCGGTTCCCACTCTCTCGCCTTCACAGATACGCAGTATTTT,CASSGSHSLAFTDTQYF
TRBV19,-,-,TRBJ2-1,TGTGCCAGTAGCCCTGAGCAGCGTTACGGATACAATGAGCAGTTCTTC,CASSPEQRYGYNEQFF
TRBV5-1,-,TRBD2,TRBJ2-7,TGCGCCAGCAGGATGGCGGGAGGGTTGTACGAGCAGTACTTC,CASRMAGGLYEQYF
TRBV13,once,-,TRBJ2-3,TGTGCCAGCAGCGAGCGCACAGATACGCAGTATTTT,CASSERTDTQYF
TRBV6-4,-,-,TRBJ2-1,TGTGCCAGCAGTGCCGGGACACACACTTACAATGAGCAGTTCTTC,CASSAGTHTYNEQFF
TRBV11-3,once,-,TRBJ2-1,TGTGCCAGCAGCTTAGGGGACTCGAGCTCCTACAATGAGCAGTTCTTC,CASSLGDSSSYNEQFF
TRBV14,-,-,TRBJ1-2,TGTGCCAGCAGCCAAGATCGCGTCTATGGCTACACCTTC,CASSQDRVYGYTF
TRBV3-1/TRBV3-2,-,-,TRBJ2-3,TGTGCCAGTTGTCCAGACTATGGGGGCACAGATACGCAGTATTTT,CASCPDYGGTDTQYF
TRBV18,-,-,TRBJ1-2,TGTGCCAGCTCACCATACGACCTTCCTCCAGGGGGCTACACCTTC,CASSPYDLPPGGYTF
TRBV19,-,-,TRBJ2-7,TGTGCCAGTAGTATTCGTGACAGGACCCCTTTCTACGAGCAGTACTTC,CASSIRDRTPFYEQYF
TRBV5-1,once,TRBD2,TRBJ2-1,TGCGCCAGCAGCCGATTAGCGGGAGGAAACTACAATGAGCAGTTCTTC,CASSRLAGGNYNEQFF
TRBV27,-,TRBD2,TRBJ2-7,TGTGCCAGCAGGAGGACTAGCGGGAACAACGAGCAGTACTTC,CASRRTSGNNEQYF
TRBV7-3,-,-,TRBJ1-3,TGTGCCAGCAGCATACAGGGCAACTCTGGAAACACCATATATTTT,CASSIQGNSGNTIYF
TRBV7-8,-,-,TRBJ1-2,TGTGCCAGCAGCTTCCGGGACACGGGTCCCCCTCAGGATGGCTACACCTTC,CASSFRDTGPPQDGYTF
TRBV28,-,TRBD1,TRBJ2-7,TGTGCCAGCAACCCCGGGACAGGGCTCTACGAGCAGTACTTC,CASNPGTGLYEQYF
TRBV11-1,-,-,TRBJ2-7,TGTGCCAGCAGCTTAGCGACATCCTACGAGCAGTACTTC,CASSLATSYEQYF
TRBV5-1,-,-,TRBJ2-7,TGCGCCAGCAGCTTAAGGAGCAACTACGAGCAGTACTTC,CASSLRSNYEQYF